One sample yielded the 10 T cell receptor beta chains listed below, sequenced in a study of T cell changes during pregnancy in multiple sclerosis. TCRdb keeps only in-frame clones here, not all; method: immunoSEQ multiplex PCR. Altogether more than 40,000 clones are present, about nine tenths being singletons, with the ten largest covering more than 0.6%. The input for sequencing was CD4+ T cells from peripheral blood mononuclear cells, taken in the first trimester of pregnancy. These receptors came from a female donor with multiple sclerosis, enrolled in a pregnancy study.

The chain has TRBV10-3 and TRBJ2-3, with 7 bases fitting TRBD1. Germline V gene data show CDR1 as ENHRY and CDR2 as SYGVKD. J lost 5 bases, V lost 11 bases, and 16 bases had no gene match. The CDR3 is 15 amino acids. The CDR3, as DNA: TGTGCCCCCGGCCCCCTCACAGGGGTAGGAGATACGCAGTATTTT. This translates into CAPGPLTGVGDTQYF.

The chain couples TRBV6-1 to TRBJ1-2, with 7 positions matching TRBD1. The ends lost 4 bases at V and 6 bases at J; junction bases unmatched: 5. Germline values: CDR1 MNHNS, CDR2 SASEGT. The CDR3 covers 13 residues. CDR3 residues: CASSVDRVDGYTF. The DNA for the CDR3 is TGTGCCAGCAGTGTTGACAGGGTTGATGGCTACACCTTC.

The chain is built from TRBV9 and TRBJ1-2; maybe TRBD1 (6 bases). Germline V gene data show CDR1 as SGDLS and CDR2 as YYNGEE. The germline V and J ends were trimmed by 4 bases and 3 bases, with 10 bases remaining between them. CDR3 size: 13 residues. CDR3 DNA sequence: TGTGCCAGCAGCTACCGACAGGACTATGGCTACACCTTC. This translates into CASSYRQDYGYTF.

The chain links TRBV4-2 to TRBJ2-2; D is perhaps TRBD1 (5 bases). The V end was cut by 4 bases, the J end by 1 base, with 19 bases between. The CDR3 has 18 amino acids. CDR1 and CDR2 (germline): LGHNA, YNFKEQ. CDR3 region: CASSPEQRGWGNTGELFF. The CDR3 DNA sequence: TGTGCCAGCAGCCCCGAGCAAAGGGGTTGGGGGAACACCGGGGAGCTGTTTTTT.

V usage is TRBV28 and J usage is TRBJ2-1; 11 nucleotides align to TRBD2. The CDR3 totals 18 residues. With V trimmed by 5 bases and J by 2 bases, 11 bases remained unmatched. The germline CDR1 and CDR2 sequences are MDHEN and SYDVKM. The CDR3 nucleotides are TGTGCCAGCAGTCCGCCACTAGCGGGAGTAAGGACCTACAATGAGCAGTTCTTC. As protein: CASSPPLAGVRTYNEQFF. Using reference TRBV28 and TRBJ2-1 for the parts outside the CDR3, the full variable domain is DVKVTQSSRYLVKRTGEKVFLECVQDMDHENMFWYRQDPGLGLRLIYFSYDVKMKEKGDIPEGYSVSREKKERFSLILESASTNQTSMYLCASSPPLAGVRTYNEQFFGPGTRLTVL.

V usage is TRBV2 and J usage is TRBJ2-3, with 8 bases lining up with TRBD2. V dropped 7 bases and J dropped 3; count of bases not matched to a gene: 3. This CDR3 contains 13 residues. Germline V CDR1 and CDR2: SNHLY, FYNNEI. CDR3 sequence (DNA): TGTGCCAGCAAGCGGGAGCGAACAGATACGCAGTATTTT. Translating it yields CASKRERTDTQYF.

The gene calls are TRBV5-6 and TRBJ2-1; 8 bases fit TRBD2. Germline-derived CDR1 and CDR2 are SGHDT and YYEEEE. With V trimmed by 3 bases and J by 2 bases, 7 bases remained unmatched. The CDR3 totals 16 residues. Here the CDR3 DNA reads TGTGCCAGCAGCTCGTTAGCGGGGTCGGCCTACAATGAGCAGTTCTTC. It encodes CASSSLAGSAYNEQFF. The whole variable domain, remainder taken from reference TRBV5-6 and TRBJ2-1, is DAGVTQSPTHLIKTRGQQVTLRCSPKSGHDTVSWYQQALGQGPQFIFQYYEEEERQRGNFPDRFSGHQFPNYSSELNVNALLLGDSALYLCASSSLAGSAYNEQFFGPGTRLTVL.

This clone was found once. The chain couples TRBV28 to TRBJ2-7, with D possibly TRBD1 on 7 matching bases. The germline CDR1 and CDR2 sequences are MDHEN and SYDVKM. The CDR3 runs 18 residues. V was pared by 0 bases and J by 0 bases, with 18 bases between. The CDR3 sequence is CASSLWGLGTDASYEQYF. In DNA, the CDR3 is TGTGCCAGCAGTTTATGGGGACTCGGGACAGATGCCTCCTACGAGCAGTACTTC.

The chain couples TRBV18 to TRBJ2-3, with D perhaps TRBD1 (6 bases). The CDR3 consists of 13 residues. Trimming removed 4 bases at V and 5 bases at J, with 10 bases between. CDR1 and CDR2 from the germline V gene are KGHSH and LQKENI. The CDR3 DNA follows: TGTGCCAGCTCACTGCGGACAGAAGATACGCAGTATTTT. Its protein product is CASSLRTEDTQYF.

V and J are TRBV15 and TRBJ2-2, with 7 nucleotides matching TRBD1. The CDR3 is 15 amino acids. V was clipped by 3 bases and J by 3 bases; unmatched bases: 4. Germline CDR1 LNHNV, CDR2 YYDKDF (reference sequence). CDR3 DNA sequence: TGTGCCACCAGCAGCCTACAGGGGTACACCGGGGAGCTGTTTTTT. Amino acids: CATSSLQGYTGELFF.